The following is a TCR beta chain sequence with its context. Its antigen is unknown. Germline and junction disagree at one end, which may indicate a read error. Data came from immunoSEQ multiplex PCR; TCRdb stores just in-frame clones and leaves some out. Of 65,000 to 85,000 clones in the sample, 90% to 95% were seen once. Germline CDR1 MNHEY, CDR2 SMNVEV (reference sequence). The CDR3 runs to 15 residues. These data are taken from a study of siplizumab effects on memory and regulatory T cells. Study conclusions and caveats: There was no confirmation of the suppressive function of proliferating Tregs from siplizumab cultures. With siplizumab, cumulative frequency of CD4+ memory-derived alloreactive sequences dropped significantly.

Specimen: CD8+ T cells sorted from blood. This TCR was sampled from a human donor in good health. V and J are TRBV27 and TRBJ1-1; a weak D match, TRBD1 (6 bases). CDR3: CASIPGMVTVGAGVF. The CDR3 region has the DNA TGTGCCAGCATCCCAGGGATGGTTACAGTGGGGGCGGGGGTCTTT.